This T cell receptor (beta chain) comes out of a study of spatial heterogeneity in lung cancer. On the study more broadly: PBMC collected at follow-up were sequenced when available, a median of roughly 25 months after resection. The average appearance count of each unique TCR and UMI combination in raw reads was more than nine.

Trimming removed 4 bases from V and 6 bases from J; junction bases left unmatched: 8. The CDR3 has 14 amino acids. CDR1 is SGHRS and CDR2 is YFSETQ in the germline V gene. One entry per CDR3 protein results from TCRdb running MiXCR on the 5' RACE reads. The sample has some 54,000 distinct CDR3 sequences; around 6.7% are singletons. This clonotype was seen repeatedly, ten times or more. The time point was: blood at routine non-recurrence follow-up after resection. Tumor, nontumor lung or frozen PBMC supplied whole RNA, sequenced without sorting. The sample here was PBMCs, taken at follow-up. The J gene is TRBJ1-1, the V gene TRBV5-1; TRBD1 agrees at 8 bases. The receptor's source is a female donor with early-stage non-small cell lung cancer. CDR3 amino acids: CASSLGQGLSEAFF. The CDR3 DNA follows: TGCGCCAGCAGCCTCGGACAGGGACTCTCTGAAGCTTTCTTT. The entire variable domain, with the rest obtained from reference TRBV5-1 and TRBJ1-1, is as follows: KAGVTQTPRYLIKTRGQQVTLSCSPISGHRSVSWYQQTPGQGLQFLFEYFSETQRNKGNFPGRFSGRQFSNSRSEMNVSTLELGDSALYLCASSLGQGLSEAFFGQGTRLTVV.